Sequencing of this TCR beta chain was carried out in a study of T cell responses to AZD1222 COVID-19 vaccine. Study observations and caveats: Repertoire sampling happened only post peak T cell response.

Remarks on this clone: Its antigen is not identified.

Germline V gene data show CDR1 as SGHRS and CDR2 as YFSETQ. The V gene lost 4 bases and the J gene lost 8 bases, with 18 bases spanning the gap. This CDR3 contains 14 residues. Sequencing was performed with immunoSEQ multiplex PCR; in TCRdb, only in-frame clones are kept and a portion is missing. The table includes 95,000 to 130,000 clones, roughly 87% detected once. The clonotype comes from an adult in good health. The chain recombines TRBV5-1 with TRBJ1-2; D may be TRBD1 (6 bases). The sample in question was peripheral blood, obtained on day 0 of AZD1222 vaccination. The CDR3 DNA follows: TGCGCCAGCAGCCTGGAAACAGGGATGGGCGGCTACACCTTC. Residues: CASSLETGMGGYTF.